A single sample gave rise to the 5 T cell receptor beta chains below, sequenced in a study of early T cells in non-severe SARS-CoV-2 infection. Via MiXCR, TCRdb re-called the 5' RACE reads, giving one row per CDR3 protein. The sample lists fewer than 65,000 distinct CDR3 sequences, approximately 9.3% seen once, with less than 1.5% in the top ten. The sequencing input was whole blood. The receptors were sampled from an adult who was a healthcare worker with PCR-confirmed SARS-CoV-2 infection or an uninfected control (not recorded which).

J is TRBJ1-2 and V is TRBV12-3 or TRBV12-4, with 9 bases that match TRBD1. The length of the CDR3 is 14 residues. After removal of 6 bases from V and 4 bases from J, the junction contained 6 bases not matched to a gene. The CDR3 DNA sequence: TGTGCCAGCAGCCAGGACAGGGGACCCTATGGCTACACCTTC. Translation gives CASSQDRGPYGYTF.

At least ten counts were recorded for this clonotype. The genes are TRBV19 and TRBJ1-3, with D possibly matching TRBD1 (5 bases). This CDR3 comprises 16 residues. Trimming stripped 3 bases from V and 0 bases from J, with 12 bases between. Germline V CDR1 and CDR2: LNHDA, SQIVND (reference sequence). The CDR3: CASSIPRDSSGNTIYF. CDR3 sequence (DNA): TGTGCCAGTAGTATCCCCCGGGACTCCTCTGGAAACACCATATATTTT. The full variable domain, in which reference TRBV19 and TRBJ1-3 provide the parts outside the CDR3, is DGGITQSPKYLFRKEGQNVTLSCEQNLNHDAMYWYRQDPGQGLRLIYYSQIVNDFQKGDIAEGYSVSREKKESFPLTVTSAQKNPTAFYLCASSIPRDSSGNTIYFGEGSWLTVV.

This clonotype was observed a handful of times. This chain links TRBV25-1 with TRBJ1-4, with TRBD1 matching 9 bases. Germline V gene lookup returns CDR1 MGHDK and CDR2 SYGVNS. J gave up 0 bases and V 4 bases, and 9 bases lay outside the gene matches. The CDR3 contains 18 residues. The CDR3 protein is CASSATKGQGPTNEKLFF. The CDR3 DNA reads TGTGCCAGCAGTGCGACGAAGGGACAGGGTCCAACTAATGAAAAACTGTTTTTT.

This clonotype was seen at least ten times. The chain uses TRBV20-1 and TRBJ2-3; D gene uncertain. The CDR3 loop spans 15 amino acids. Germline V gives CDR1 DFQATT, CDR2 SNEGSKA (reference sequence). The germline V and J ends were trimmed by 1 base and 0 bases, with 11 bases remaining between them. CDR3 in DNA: TGCAGTGCTAGAGCCAGGCTTCCTAGCACAGATACGCAGTATTTT. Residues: CSARARLPSTDTQYF.

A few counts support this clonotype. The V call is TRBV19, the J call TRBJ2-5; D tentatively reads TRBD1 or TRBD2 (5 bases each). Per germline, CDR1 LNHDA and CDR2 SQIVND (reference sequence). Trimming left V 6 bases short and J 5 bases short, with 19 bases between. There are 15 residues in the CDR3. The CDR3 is CASRETSVGTETQYF. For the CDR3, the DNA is TGTGCCAGTAGGGAGACCTCGGTAGGGACGGAGACCCAGTACTTC.